A selection of T cell receptor beta chains follows, all from one sample in a study of T cell responses to AZD1222 COVID-19 vaccine. Clones were read by immunoSEQ multiplex PCR, and TCRdb kept only the in-frame ones, dropping some. The sample has 200,000 to 250,000 clones; 90% to 95% are singletons. This specimen was peripheral blood, taken on day 0 of MenACWY control vaccination. The source is an adult in good health. CDR3s include the opening cysteine and the closing phenylalanine or tryptophan. The D gene is left open where the match is weak. Clone size, where shown, is once, few, many, or a class for clones that have expanded.

clone size: .; D gene: .; J gene: TRBJ2-5; V gene: TRBV14; CDR3 protein: CASSFGGLQETQYF; CDR3 DNA: TGTGCCAGCAGCTTCGGGGGCCTCCAAGAGACCCAGTACTTC
clone size: .; D gene: .; J gene: TRBJ1-1; V gene: TRBV10-3; CDR3 protein: CAISRSPNTEAFF; CDR3 DNA: TGTGCCATCAGTAGGTCCCCAAACACTGAAGCTTTCTTT
clone size: .; D gene: .; J gene: TRBJ2-7; V gene: TRBV11-2; CDR3 protein: CASSLGRNEQYF; CDR3 DNA: TGTGCCAGCAGCTTAGGTAGGAACGAGCAGTACTTC
clone size: .; D gene: TRBD2; J gene: TRBJ2-3; V gene: TRBV15; CDR3 protein: CATSRSPGGPYSTDTQYF; CDR3 DNA: TGTGCCACCAGCAGATCCCCGGGGGGGCCCTATAGCACAGATACGCAGTATTTT
clone size: .; D gene: TRBD1; J gene: TRBJ2-7; V gene: TRBV6-5; CDR3 protein: CASSRGTGRNEQYF; CDR3 DNA: TGTGCCAGCAGTCGCGGGACAGGGCGGAACGAGCAGTACTTC
clone size: once; D gene: TRBD2; J gene: TRBJ2-7; V gene: TRBV6-5; CDR3 protein: CGTRLAGSYEQYF; CDR3 DNA: TGTGGAACAAGACTAGCGGGGAGCTACGAGCAGTACTTC
clone size: .; D gene: .; J gene: TRBJ1-6; V gene: TRBV9; CDR3 protein: CASSGARNSPLHF; CDR3 DNA: TGTGCCAGCAGTGGGGCCCGTAATTCACCCCTCCACTTT
clone size: .; D gene: .; J gene: TRBJ1-6; V gene: TRBV18; CDR3 protein: CASSLNSYNSPLHF; CDR3 DNA: TGTGCCAGCTCACTAAACTCCTATAATTCACCCCTCCACTTT
clone size: .; D gene: TRBD1; J gene: TRBJ1-3; V gene: TRBV2; CDR3 protein: CASTGTGVGNTIYF; CDR3 DNA: TGTGCCAGCACCGGGACAGGGGTTGGAAACACCATATATTTT
clone size: .; D gene: .; J gene: TRBJ2-2; V gene: TRBV6-5; CDR3 protein: CASSYTGLGTGELFF; CDR3 DNA: TGTGCCAGCAGTTACACAGGGCTAGGCACCGGGGAGCTGTTTTTT
clone size: .; D gene: .; J gene: TRBJ1-1; V gene: TRBV28; CDR3 protein: CASSLIQGWTEAFF; CDR3 DNA: TGTGCCAGCAGTTTGATACAGGGATGGACTGAAGCTTTCTTT